Below are 20 T cell receptor beta chains sequenced from a single sample in a study of shared clonotypes between healthy human individuals. Data came from immunoSEQ multiplex PCR; TCRdb stores just in-frame clones and leaves some out. The data hold some 490,000 clones, with over 75% observed a single time. Sequencing was performed on PBMCs. These TCRs come from a woman between 35 and 50 years old in good health. Some clones in this sample may be carry-over from other donors' samples.

This clone was detected a few times. A read error may explain this, as a much larger clone is one base away. The chain combines TRBV7-9 with TRBJ2-1; 7 nucleotides agree with TRBD2. The CDR3 spans 17 residues. Germline V gives CDR1 SEHNR, CDR2 FQNEAQ (reference sequence). With 5 bases clipped from V and 5 bases from J, the junction kept 15 bases outside the gene matches. The CDR3 loop reads CASSPEGYLAANNEQFF. The CDR3 DNA is TGTGCCAGCAGCCCCGAGGGGTACCTAGCGGCTAACAATGAGCAGTTCTTC.

This clone was counted between two and nine times. The CDR3 protein is CASSLMMVDGEPYEQYF. CDR3 DNA sequence: TGTGCCAGCAGCTTGATGATGGTGGACGGGGAACCCTACGAGCAGTACTTC. The chain is built from TRBV28 and TRBJ2-7, with D maybe TRBD2 (5 bases). V lost 6 bases to trimming and J lost 2 bases, with 23 bases between them. The CDR3 consists of 17 residues. Germline V lookup: CDR1 MDHEN, CDR2 SYDVKM.

This clone was seen once. The chain links TRBV11-2 to TRBJ1-2, with no clear D. This CDR3 has 10 residues. The germline CDR1 and CDR2 sequences are SGHAT and FQNNGV. CDR3 DNA sequence: TGTGCAAGTCGCTTTCGAGGCTACACCTTC. This gives the protein CASRFRGYTF. Complete variable domain (other parts from reference TRBV11-2 and TRBJ1-2): EAGVAQSPRYKIIEKRQSVAFWCNPISGHATLYWYQQILGQGPKLLIQFQNNGVVDDSQLPKDRFSAERLKGVDSTLKIQPAKLEDSAVYLCASRFRGYTFGSGTRLTVV.

This sequence joins TRBV5-8 and TRBJ2-7, with D unresolved. Trimming pared 0 bases from V and 4 bases from J, leaving 5 bases between. The CDR3 totals 12 residues. CDR1 is SGHTS, CDR2 YDEGEE, per germline. Here the CDR3 reads CASSLVVYEQYF. CDR3 bases: TGTGCCAGCAGCTTGGTTGTGTACGAGCAGTACTTC.

The genes are TRBV9 and TRBJ2-2; D not certain. Germline V gene sequence: CDR1 SGDLS, CDR2 YYNGEE. The CDR3 runs 11 residues. Trimming shortened V by 4 bases and J by 5 bases, and 3 bases separated the two germline ends. Written as DNA, the CDR3 is TGTGCCAGCAGCCGTACCGGGGAGCTGTTTTTT. This codes for CASSRTGELFF.

This clone turned up a few times. This chain connects TRBV4-2 to TRBJ2-7; 9 positions match TRBD1. Germline V CDR1 and CDR2: LGHNA, YNFKEQ. The CDR3 runs to 14 residues. The ends lost 3 bases at V and 5 bases at J; junction bases unmatched: 5. CDR3 in amino acids: CASSQRQGGNEQYF. The DNA for the CDR3 is TGTGCCAGCAGCCAGAGACAGGGGGGTAACGAGCAGTACTTC.

V usage is TRBV7-9 and J usage is TRBJ2-1; 7 nucleotides agree with TRBD1. With V trimmed by 4 bases and J by 9 bases, 9 bases remained unmatched. The germline V gene encodes CDR1 SEHNR and CDR2 FQNEAQ (reference sequence). The CDR3 sequence is 14 residues long. The chain's CDR3 is CASSSDRVGREQFF. CDR3 DNA: TGTGCCAGCAGCTCAGACAGGGTTGGGCGTGAGCAGTTCTTC.

Concerning this clone itself: A far more abundant clone sits one base away, making this likely a read error. The V and J genes are TRBV29-1 and TRBJ2-7, with D possibly matching TRBD1 (7 bases). The CDR3 covers 17 residues. CDR1 SQVTM and CDR2 ANQGSEA come from the germline V gene. The V and J ends lost 3 bases and 4 bases respectively, with 25 bases between them. The CDR3 DNA is TGCAGCGTTGAGGAGGGGGCCCCGGGACAGTGGGCGTACGAGCAGTACTTC. It yields the protein CSVEEGAPGQWAYEQYF.

The rearrangement links TRBV7-8 to TRBJ2-7; D is unclear. Germline V gives CDR1 SGHVS, CDR2 FQNEAQ. The CDR3 has 12 amino acids. V gave up 5 bases and J gave up 4 bases, with 9 bases separating them. Written as DNA, the CDR3 is TGTGCCAGCAGCAAGACGCTTTACGAGCAGTACTTC. Translating gives CASSKTLYEQYF.

The chain is built from TRBV11-2 and TRBJ1-2; 11 bases are shared with TRBD1. There are 14 residues in the CDR3. Germline CDR1 reads SGHAT; CDR2 reads FQNNGV. With 1 base clipped from V and 14 bases from J, the junction kept 9 bases outside the gene matches. The CDR3 nucleotides are TGTGCCAGCAGCTTAGTAAGGGACAGGGGGTTTAAAACCTTC. This translates into CASSLVRDRGFKTF.

This clone was counted between two and nine times. This sequence is one base from a far larger clone and is likely a read error. The same CDR3 arises from other DNA sequences in this sample as well. The chain has TRBV30 and TRBJ1-2; no firm D call. The CDR3 spans 12 residues. CDR1 is GTSNPN, CDR2 SVGIG, per germline (reference sequence). CDR3 sequence: CAWNPGDYGYTF. Written as DNA, the CDR3 is TGTGCCTGGAACCCGGGCGACTATGGCTACACATTC.

The V gene is TRBV19, the J gene TRBJ2-1, with 9 positions matching TRBD2. The germline V gene encodes CDR1 LNHDA and CDR2 SQIVND (reference sequence). The CDR3 contains 14 residues. Losses at the gene ends were 5 bases for V and 5 bases for J; bases not matched to a gene: 4. DNA for the CDR3: TGTGCCAGTAGTTGGGCTAGCGGGGACAATGAGCAGTTCTTC. This encodes CASSWASGDNEQFF.

The J gene is TRBJ2-2, the V gene TRBV6-5; 9 bases align to TRBD1. J gave up 3 bases and V 8 bases, and 4 bases lay outside the gene matches. This CDR3 is 14 amino acids long. In germline, CDR1 is MNHEY, CDR2 SVGAGI. The CDR3 spells CASGQGIHTGELFF. Here the CDR3 DNA reads TGTGCCAGCGGACAGGGGATTCACACCGGGGAGCTGTTTTTT.

In its sample, this clone was seen many times. Other DNA sequences in the sample encode the same CDR3. The genes are TRBV28 and TRBJ1-5; D not resolved. This CDR3 is 16 amino acids long. V lost 1 base to trimming and J lost 1 base, with 11 bases between them. Germline CDR1 and CDR2: MDHEN and SYDVKM. Here the CDR3 DNA reads TGTGCCAGCAGTTTATACGGGCCAAAAAGCAATCAGCCCCAGCATTTT. It specifies CASSLYGPKSNQPQHF. Variable domain in full (rest from reference TRBV28 and TRBJ1-5): DVKVTQSSRYLVKRTGEKVFLECVQDMDHENMFWYRQDPGLGLRLIYFSYDVKMKEKGDIPEGYSVSREKKERFSLILESASTNQTSMYLCASSLYGPKSNQPQHFGDGTRLSIL.

This chain links TRBV2 with TRBJ2-2; 7 nucleotides align to TRBD1. The V gene's germline CDR1 is SNHLY and CDR2 FYNNEI. Losses at the gene ends were 7 bases for V and 3 bases for J; bases not matched to a gene: 5. The CDR3 loop spans 14 amino acids. The DNA of the CDR3 is TGTGCCAGCAAAGGACAGGTCGACACCGGGGAGCTGTTTTTT. Translating gives CASKGQVDTGELFF.

Written as DNA, the CDR3 is TGTGCCAGCAGCTGGACAGGCTACGAGCAGTACTTC. Its translation is CASSWTGYEQYF. The chain joins TRBV7-2 to TRBJ2-7; 7 nucleotides match TRBD1. CDR1 and CDR2 from the germline V gene are SGHTA and FQGNSA. The CDR3 spans 12 residues. Unmatched junction bases numbered 0, after V lost 4 bases and J lost 3 bases.

The chain has TRBV6-6 and TRBJ2-5; TRBD2 might be the D (6 bases). The J call is doubtful: the DNA matches TRBJ2-7 better. The CDR3 sequence is 16 residues long. The germline gives CDR1 MNHNY, CDR2 SVGAGI (reference sequence). The DNA for the CDR3 is TGTGCCAGCAGTCAAGGGGTGCCGGGACTCCCCTACGAGCAGTACTTC. This codes for CASSQGVPGLPYEQYF.

This clone has a handful of counts. A far larger clone is just one base off, so this is likely a read error. Other DNA sequences of this sample code for an identical CDR3. This chain connects TRBV2 to TRBJ2-7; D is ambiguous. Germline CDR1 is SNHLY and CDR2 is FYNNEI. With 6 bases removed from V and 4 bases from J, the gap between germline ends came to 10 bases. The CDR3 is made up of 12 amino acids. This chain's CDR3 is CASRARLYEQYF. In nucleotides, the CDR3 is TGTGCCAGCAGGGCTCGACTTTACGAGCAGTACTTC.

This chain joins TRBV28 and TRBJ2-4; tentative D call: TRBD1 (5 bases). Deletions cut 7 bases from V and 0 bases from J, with 25 bases between. Germline V gene lookup returns CDR1 MDHEN and CDR2 SYDVKM. This CDR3 has 19 residues. CDR3 sequence reads: CASKISLWGLSLAKNIQYF. The CDR3 nucleotides read TGTGCCAGCAAAATTTCGTTATGGGGCCTCTCTCTAGCCAAAAACATTCAGTACTTC.

V and J are TRBV9 and TRBJ2-1; D not certain. In germline, CDR1 is SGDLS, CDR2 YYNGEE. The V gene lost 0 bases and the J gene lost 0 bases, with 10 bases spanning the gap. The CDR3 consists of 16 residues. The CDR3 spells CASSVEWAPSYNEQFF. The DNA of the CDR3 is TGTGCCAGCAGCGTAGAGTGGGCCCCCTCCTACAATGAGCAGTTCTTC.